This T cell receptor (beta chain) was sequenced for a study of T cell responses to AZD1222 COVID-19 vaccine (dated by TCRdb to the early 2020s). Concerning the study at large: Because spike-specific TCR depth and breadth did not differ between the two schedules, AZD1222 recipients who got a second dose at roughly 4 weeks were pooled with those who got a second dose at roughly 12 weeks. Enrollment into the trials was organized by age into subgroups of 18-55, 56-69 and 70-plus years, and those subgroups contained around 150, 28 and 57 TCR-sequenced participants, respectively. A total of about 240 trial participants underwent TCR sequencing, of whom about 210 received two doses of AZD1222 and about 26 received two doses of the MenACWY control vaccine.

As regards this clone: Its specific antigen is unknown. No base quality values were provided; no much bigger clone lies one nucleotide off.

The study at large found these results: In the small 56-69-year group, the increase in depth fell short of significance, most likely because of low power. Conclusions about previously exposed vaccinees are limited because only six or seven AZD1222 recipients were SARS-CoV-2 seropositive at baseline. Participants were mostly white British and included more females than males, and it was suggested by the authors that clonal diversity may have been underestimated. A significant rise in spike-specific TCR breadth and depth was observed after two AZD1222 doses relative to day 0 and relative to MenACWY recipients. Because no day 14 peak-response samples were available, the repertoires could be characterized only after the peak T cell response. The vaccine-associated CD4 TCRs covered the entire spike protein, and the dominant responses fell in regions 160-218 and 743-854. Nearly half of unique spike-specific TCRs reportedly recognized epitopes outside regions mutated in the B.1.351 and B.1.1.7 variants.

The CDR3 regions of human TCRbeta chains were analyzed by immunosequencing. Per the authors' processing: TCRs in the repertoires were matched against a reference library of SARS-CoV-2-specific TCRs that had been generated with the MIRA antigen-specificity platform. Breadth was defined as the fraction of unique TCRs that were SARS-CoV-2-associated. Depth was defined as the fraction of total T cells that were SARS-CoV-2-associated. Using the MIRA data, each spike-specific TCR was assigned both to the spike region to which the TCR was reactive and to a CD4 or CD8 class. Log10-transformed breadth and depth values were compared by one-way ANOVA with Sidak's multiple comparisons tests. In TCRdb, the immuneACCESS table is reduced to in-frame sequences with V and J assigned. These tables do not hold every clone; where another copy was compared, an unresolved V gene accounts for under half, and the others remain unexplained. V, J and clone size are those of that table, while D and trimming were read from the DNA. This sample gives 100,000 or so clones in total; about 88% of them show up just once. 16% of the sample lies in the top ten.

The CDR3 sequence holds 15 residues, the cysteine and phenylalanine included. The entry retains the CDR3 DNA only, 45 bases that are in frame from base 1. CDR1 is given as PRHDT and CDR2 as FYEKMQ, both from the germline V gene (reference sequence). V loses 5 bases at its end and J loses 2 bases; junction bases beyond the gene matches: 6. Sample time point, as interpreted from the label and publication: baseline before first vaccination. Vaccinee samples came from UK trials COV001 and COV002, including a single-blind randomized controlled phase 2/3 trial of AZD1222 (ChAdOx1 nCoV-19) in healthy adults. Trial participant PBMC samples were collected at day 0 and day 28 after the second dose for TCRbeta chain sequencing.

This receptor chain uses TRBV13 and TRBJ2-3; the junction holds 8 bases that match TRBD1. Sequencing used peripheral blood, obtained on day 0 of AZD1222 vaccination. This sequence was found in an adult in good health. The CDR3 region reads CASSPGTGYTDTQYF. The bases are TGTGCCAGCAGCCCCGGGACAGGCTACACAGATACGCAGTATTTT.